The 21 T cell receptor beta chains listed next were all sequenced from one sample in a study of shared clonotypes between healthy human individuals. Method: immunoSEQ multiplex PCR; TCRdb's copy keeps in-frame clones and lacks some. The sample has about 1 million clones, around 74% seen once. Sequenced material: memory CD4+ T cells sorted from blood. The subset: CD45RA-negative fraction. The source of these receptors is a man aged 18 to 30 in good health.

The gene calls are TRBV18 and TRBJ2-7; TRBD2 aligns across 10 bases. The CDR3 consists of 14 residues. Per germline, CDR1 KGHSH and CDR2 LQKENI. J gave up 2 bases and V 4 bases, and 2 bases lay outside the gene matches. The DNA of the CDR3 is TGTGCCAGCTCACGGACTAGCGGTACCTACGAGCAGTACTTC. This sequence encodes CASSRTSGTYEQYF.

The gene calls are TRBV19 and TRBJ1-5; D not resolved. Germline loops: CDR1 LNHDA, CDR2 SQIVND (reference sequence). The ends were cut back, 6 bases at V and 3 bases at J, with 9 bases in the middle. This CDR3 has 13 amino acids. DNA of the CDR3: TGTGCCAGTAGGGCGGATTACAATCAGCCCCAGCATTTT. It specifies CASRADYNQPQHF.

The chain links TRBV5-1 to TRBJ1-6; perhaps TRBD1 as D (5 bases). The CDR3 has 15 residues. V lost 1 base and J lost 7, with 12 bases in between. Germline CDR1 and CDR2: SGHRS and YFSETQ. The CDR3 DNA reads TGCGCCAGCAGCTTGTATGACAGTTCGAATTCACCCCTCCACTTT. Translating it yields CASSLYDSSNSPLHF.

A note on this clone: Sequence at one end of the junction differs from germline and may be a read error. The chain joins TRBV18 to TRBJ1-3; no reliable D call. Germline CDR1 reads KGHSH; CDR2 reads LQKENI. This CDR3 comprises 13 residues. The CDR3: CASSPAAGNTIYF. The DNA for the CDR3 is TGTGCCAGCTCACCCGCCGCTGGGAACACCATATATTTT.

This clone has at least ten counts. The chain combines TRBV11-3 with TRBJ2-6; D remains ambiguous. CDR1 is SGHNT and CDR2 is YENEEA in the germline V gene. Deletions cut 1 base from V and 3 bases from J, with 19 bases between. CDR3 length: 19 residues. CDR3 loop: CASSLGGYLTLSGANVLTF. The CDR3 bases are TGTGCCAGCAGCTTAGGGGGATACTTGACACTTAGTGGGGCCAACGTCCTGACTTTC.

The genes are TRBV15 and TRBJ1-5; no clear D gene. The CDR3 has 15 residues. V was clipped by 0 bases and J by 1 base, with 7 bases between them. CDR1 is LNHNV, CDR2 YYDKDF, per germline (reference sequence). In DNA, the CDR3 is TGTGCCACCAGCAGAGATCGGCGGAGCAATCAGCCCCAGCATTTT. Translating it yields CATSRDRRSNQPQHF.

Notes on this clone: The sample holds other DNA sequences that translate to the same CDR3. This chain joins TRBV28 and TRBJ1-3, with unresolved D. CDR3 size: 14 residues. Looked up from germline, CDR1 is MDHEN and CDR2 is SYDVKM. The V end lost 3 bases, the J end lost 2 bases, and 8 bases lay between the germline ends. CDR3 sequence (DNA): TGTGCCAGCAGTTTGCCCGGGACTGGAAACACCATATATTTT. Its protein product is CASSLPGTGNTIYF.

With regard to this clone: The CDR3 end shows no conserved phenylalanine or tryptophan, and so a read error is likely. Because the CDR3's place on the DNA is in doubt, the DNA is left out and the CDR3 is given as listed by TCRdb. The chain uses TRBV21-1 and TRBJ1-2. TRBV21-1 is recorded as a pseudogene. The CDR3 totals 10 residues, both ends included. The CDR3 here is CASNPDEYPP.

This clone appeared a single time. The chain uses TRBV28 and TRBJ1-6, with 9 positions matching TRBD1. The CDR3 runs 15 residues. Germline CDR1 reads MDHEN; CDR2 reads SYDVKM. V lost 3 bases to trimming and J lost 7 bases; unmatched junction nucleotides: 4. The CDR3 loop reads CASSFTGGWNSPLHF. The CDR3 DNA follows: TGTGCCAGCAGTTTTACAGGGGGCTGGAATTCACCCCTCCACTTT. Filled out from reference TRBV28 and TRBJ1-6, the complete variable domain reads DVKVTQSSRYLVKRTGEKVFLECVQDMDHENMFWYRQDPGLGLRLIYFSYDVKMKEKGDIPEGYSVSREKKERFSLILESASTNQTSMYLCASSFTGGWNSPLHFGNGTRLTVT.

J is TRBJ2-6 and V is TRBV7-2, with 8 nucleotides matching TRBD2. Germline CDR1 SGHTA, CDR2 FQGNSA. CDR3 size: 17 residues. The J segment lost 1 base and the V segment lost 5 bases, leaving 7 bases of the junction unmatched. The CDR3 here is CASSPSTSGSGANVLTF. As DNA, the CDR3 is TGTGCCAGCAGCCCTAGCACTAGCGGATCTGGGGCCAACGTCCTGACTTTC.

The chain carries TRBV11-2 and TRBJ2-1, with 9 nucleotides matching TRBD1. The trim removed 7 bases at V and 0 bases at J, leaving 7 bases unmatched. This CDR3 has 16 residues. Germline CDR1 is SGHAT and CDR2 is FQNNGV. The CDR3 coding sequence is TGTGCCAGCAACCCCTTACAGGGGGCCTCCTACAATGAGCAGTTCTTC. This translates into CASNPLQGASYNEQFF.

The sample holds a few counts of this clone. The chain joins TRBV7-2 to TRBJ1-2; unclear D gene. Germline V CDR1 and CDR2: SGHTA, FQGNSA. Trimming removed 2 bases from V and 4 bases from J, with 8 bases in between. The CDR3 sequence is 13 residues long. CDR3 in DNA: TGTGCCAGCAGCTTACGGGCAGTCTATGGCTACACCTTC. This gives the protein CASSLRAVYGYTF.

Worth noting for this clone: Distinct nucleotide sequences in the sample also encode this CDR3. J is TRBJ2-5 and V is TRBV11-2; TRBD2 agrees at 7 bases. The ends lost 4 bases at V and 2 bases at J; junction bases unmatched: 1. CDR1 SGHAT and CDR2 FQNNGV come from the germline V gene. The CDR3 loop spans 13 amino acids. The CDR3 is CASSSGLQETQYF. The CDR3 nucleotides are TGTGCCAGCAGCTCGGGACTACAAGAGACCCAGTACTTC.

V is TRBV7-9 and J is TRBJ2-7, with D perhaps matching TRBD1 (5 bases). Germline lookup yields CDR1 SEHNR and CDR2 FQNEAQ (reference sequence). The CDR3 loop spans 12 amino acids. Trimming took off 4 bases at V and 3 bases at J, with 7 bases between the two ends. CDR3: CASSSGYYEQYF. The CDR3 bases are TGTGCCAGCAGCTCAGGGTACTACGAGCAGTACTTC.

The rearrangement links TRBV28 to TRBJ1-1; no reliable D call. Per the germline V gene, CDR1 is MDHEN and CDR2 is SYDVKM. CDR3 length equals 18 residues. V dropped 1 base and J dropped 4 bases, with 22 bases sitting between them. The CDR3 bases are TGTGCCAGCAGTTTATTTGCGGGAGCGGGGTATCGGGGCACTGAAGCTTTCTTT. It is translated as CASSLFAGAGYRGTEAFF.

The V call is TRBV7-9, the J call TRBJ2-7; 9 bases are a match to TRBD1. The CDR3 contains 15 residues. The V gene's germline CDR1 is SEHNR and CDR2 FQNEAQ (reference sequence). With 4 bases clipped from V and 7 bases from J, the junction kept 11 bases outside the gene matches. CDR3 sequence (DNA): TGTGCCAGCAGCTCAACAGGGGGCGGCTCGATAGAGCAGTACTTC. Amino acids: CASSSTGGGSIEQYF.

The V and J genes are TRBV11-2 and TRBJ2-1; TRBD2 agrees at 9 bases. J was trimmed by 10 bases and V by 6 bases; bases with no gene match: 7. The germline CDR1 and CDR2 sequences are SGHAT and FQNNGV. This CDR3 is 13 amino acids long. Here the CDR3 reads CASSYPGLAEQFF. The DNA for the CDR3 is TGTGCCAGCAGTTACCCGGGACTAGCCGAGCAGTTCTTC.

The rearrangement links TRBV5-6 to TRBJ1-6; D not resolved. CDR1 and CDR2 from the germline V gene are SGHDT and YYEEEE. Deletions cut 0 bases from V and 7 bases from J, with 14 bases between. The CDR3 contains 16 residues. The CDR3, as DNA: TGTGCCAGCAGCTTGGGGCCATGGGATGGGAATTCACCCCTCCACTTT. Translating gives CASSLGPWDGNSPLHF.

The chain couples TRBV6-1 to TRBJ1-4; 7 bases line up with TRBD1. The CDR3 length is 15 residues. The V and J ends lost 6 bases and 5 bases, in that order; junction bases with no gene match: 9. Germline lookup yields CDR1 MNHNS and CDR2 SASEGT. In nucleotides, the CDR3 is TGTGCCAGCAGGGTAGAGACAGGGCCCAATGAAAAACTGTTTTTT. Translated, it gives CASRVETGPNEKLFF.

The V gene is TRBV11-3, the J gene TRBJ1-4; unclear D gene. Germline CDR1 reads SGHNT; CDR2 reads YENEEA. Trimming shortened V by 5 bases and J by 6 bases, and 10 bases separated the two germline ends. This CDR3 comprises 13 residues. DNA for the CDR3: TGTGCCAGCAGCCAAAACCCATATGAAAAACTGTTTTTT. This codes for CASSQNPYEKLFF.

The chain joins TRBV18 to TRBJ1-2; the D gene is possibly TRBD1 (6 bases). The V end lost 4 bases, the J end lost 6 bases, and 15 bases lay between the germline ends. This CDR3 comprises 14 residues. The germline CDR1 and CDR2 sequences are KGHSH and LQKENI. The CDR3 region is CASSLQTGSDGYTF. CDR3 coding DNA: TGTGCCAGCTCACTTCAAACAGGGTCCGATGGCTACACCTTC. The whole variable domain, filled in from reference TRBV18 and TRBJ1-2, reads NAGVMQNPRHLVRRRGQEARLRCSPMKGHSHVYWYRQLPEEGLKFMVYLQKENIIDESGMPKERFSAEFPKEGPSILRIQQVVRGDSAAYFCASSLQTGSDGYTFGSGTRLTVV.